These T cell receptor beta chains were read from a single sample in a study of cytomegalovirus exposure and HLA in healthy donors. The data were produced by immunoSEQ multiplex PCR, yet TCRdb's version contains in-frame clones alone and is incomplete. This sample carries about 170,000 clones, roughly 71% of them seen once, and the ten largest clones take about 1.6%. Specimen: PBMCs. These receptors came from a girl aged 10 to 17 in good health and CMV-seronegative. Both conserved end residues are part of each CDR3. D genes are given only for firm matches. Not every row has a clone size; where given, it reads once, few, many or a size class.

v_call	cdr3_length	j_call	clone_size	d_call	cdr3_nt	cdr3_aa
TRBV2	15	TRBJ2-1	NA	TRBD2	TGTGCCAGCAACGTCGGGCGGGGGGCCTACAATGAGCAGTTCTTC	CASNVGRGAYNEQFF
TRBV5-4	16	TRBJ2-2	few	TRBD1	TGTGCCAGCAGCTTACCGGGACAGGGGAGCACCGGGGAGCTGTTTTTT	CASSLPGQGSTGELFF
TRBV2	14	TRBJ2-3	NA	NA	TGTGCCAGCAGTGTTAGACTCTCGGGAGATACGCAGTATTTT	CASSVRLSGDTQYF
TRBV11-1	16	TRBJ1-3	NA	NA	TGTGCCAGCAGCCAGCGAAGTTTAGCGGATGGAAACACCATATATTTT	CASSQRSLADGNTIYF
TRBV6-5	13	TRBJ2-5	NA	TRBD2	TGTGCCAGCAGTTGGGGGGGGGTAGAGACCCAGTACTTC	CASSWGGVETQYF
TRBV6-5	14	TRBJ1-1	NA	NA	TGTGCCAGCAGTTACTCGAATAGGAACACTGAAGCTTTCTTT	CASSYSNRNTEAFF
TRBV6-6	14	TRBJ2-7	NA	TRBD1	TGTGCCAGCACCGACTCCGACAGGGTCCACGAGCAGTACTTC	CASTDSDRVHEQYF
TRBV6-5	15	TRBJ1-5	NA	NA	TGTGCCAGCAGTTACTCGCACAGGATCGATCAGCCCCAGCATTTT	CASSYSHRIDQPQHF
TRBV7-2	15	TRBJ1-6	once	TRBD1	TGTGCCAGCAGCTTAGGCCGGACAGGGGACTCACCCCTCCACTTT	CASSLGRTGDSPLHF
TRBV2	13	TRBJ2-5	NA	NA	TGTGCCAGCAGTGACGGACAGTCGGAGACCCAGTACTTC	CASSDGQSETQYF
TRBV5-6	15	TRBJ2-1	NA	NA	TGTGCCAGCAGCTCATCAGACACTTCCTACAATGAGCAGTTCTTC	CASSSSDTSYNEQFF
TRBV27	14	TRBJ1-1	NA	NA	TGTGCCAGGACAAATGGACAGAAGAACACTGAAGCTTTCTTT	CARTNGQKNTEAFF
TRBV20-1	11	TRBJ1-1	NA	NA	TGCAGTGCTAGCGAGAGGACTGAAGCTTTCTTT	CSASERTEAFF
TRBV5-1	16	TRBJ2-1	NA	TRBD2	TGCGCCAGCAGCTTCCTGGCGGGGGGCACCTACAATGAGCAGTTCTTC	CASSFLAGGTYNEQFF
TRBV6-5	14	TRBJ2-5	NA	NA	TGTGCCAGCAGTTACGGCCGCGGCGGGGAGACCCAGTACTTC	CASSYGRGGETQYF
TRBV27	18	TRBJ2-1	NA	TRBD2	TGTGCCAGCAGTCCAGGGACTAGCGGGGGGTTCCTTGTGAATGAGCAGTTCTTC	CASSPGTSGGFLVNEQFF
TRBV28	13	TRBJ2-3	NA	TRBD1	TGTGCCAGTTACAGGGGGGAGACAGATACGCAGTATTTT	CASYRGETDTQYF
TRBV5-1	14	TRBJ1-1	NA	NA	TGCGCCAGCAGCGGGGGCTGGGCGGACACTGAAGCTTTCTTT	CASSGGWADTEAFF
TRBV2	15	TRBJ1-5	NA	NA	TGTGCCAGCAGTGAAGAGCTTTCGCACAATCAGCCCCAGCATTTT	CASSEELSHNQPQHF
TRBV10-3	17	TRBJ1-2	NA	NA	TGTGCCATCAGTGGTTCTCAGGACAGCCAATGGAACTATGGCTACACCTTC	CAISGSQDSQWNYGYTF
TRBV25-1	14	TRBJ1-4	NA	NA	TGTGCCAGCACCTCGACAGGAGCTAATGAAAAACTGTTTTTT	CASTSTGANEKLFF
TRBV10-2	15	TRBJ1-6	NA	NA	TGCGCCAGCAGTGAGGGAGGCAAGCTTAATTCACCCCTCCACTTT	CASSEGGKLNSPLHF
TRBV7-9	14	TRBJ2-2	NA	NA	TGTGCCAGCAGCGGCGGGGATTTGACCGGGGAGCTGTTTTTT	CASSGGDLTGELFF
TRBV5-1	13	TRBJ2-1	NA	NA	TGCGCCAGCAGCCAGGACAGTTACAATGAGCAGTTCTTC	CASSQDSYNEQFF
TRBV5-1	16	TRBJ2-1	NA	TRBD2	TGCGCCAGCAGCTATCCATGGGGCGGGGGGGCGAATGAGCAGTTCTTC	CASSYPWGGGANEQFF
TRBV19	13	TRBJ1-5	few	NA	TGTGCCAGTAGCGAGGTCCGGGGTCAGCCCCAGCATTTT	CASSEVRGQPQHF
TRBV5-8	15	TRBJ1-1	once	NA	TGTGCCAGCAGCTTGTATGTGGGGGCGGGTACTGAAGCTTTCTTT	CASSLYVGAGTEAFF
TRBV6-6	15	TRBJ2-4	NA	NA	TGTGCCAGCAGTTTCCTTAGCGGAGCCAAAAACATTCAGTACTTC	CASSFLSGAKNIQYF
TRBV19	13	TRBJ1-2	NA	NA	TGTGCCAGTAGCATCCCAGGGAACCCTGGCTACACCTTC	CASSIPGNPGYTF
TRBV5-8	15	TRBJ1-1	NA	NA	TGTGCCAGCAGCTTTGGCACAGATTTGAACACTGAAGCTTTCTTT	CASSFGTDLNTEAFF
TRBV13	14	TRBJ2-7	NA	TRBD1	TGTGCCAGCAGCCCACAGGGGGCATCCTACGAGCAGTACTTC	CASSPQGASYEQYF
TRBV5-1	16	TRBJ2-3	NA	NA	TGCGCCAGCAGCTTGGGACAGACTCCTGGCACAGATACGCAGTATTTT	CASSLGQTPGTDTQYF
TRBV19	15	TRBJ1-5	few	NA	TGTGCCAGTAGTCGGCCTCGACAGGGCAATCAGCCCCAGCATTTT	CASSRPRQGNQPQHF
TRBV18	11	TRBJ1-1	NA	NA	TGTGCCAGCTCACAGCGGGGGGAAGCTTTCTTT	CASSQRGEAFF
TRBV2	13	TRBJ1-4	few	NA	TGTGCCAGCAGGGAGTACGCGAATGAAAAACTGTTTTTT	CASREYANEKLFF
TRBV14	13	TRBJ1-2	few	TRBD1	TGTGCCAGCAGCCCCGACAGGGACTATGGCTACACCTTC	CASSPDRDYGYTF
TRBV6-5	12	TRBJ2-3	NA	NA	TGTGCCAGCTCCAGCCTAGGAGATACGCAGTATTTT	CASSSLGDTQYF
TRBV5-4	11	TRBJ2-3	NA	NA	TGTGCCAGCAGCTTGCAAGATACGCAGTATTTT	CASSLQDTQYF
TRBV19	15	TRBJ2-7	few	TRBD1	TGTGCCAGTACCACCGGGACAGGGGGGTCCTACGAGCAGTACTTC	CASTTGTGGSYEQYF
TRBV6-6	14	TRBJ2-1	NA	NA	TGTGCCAGCAGTTACTCGGAGGGGTACAATGAGCAGTTCTTC	CASSYSEGYNEQFF
TRBV30	15	TRBJ1-2	once	NA	TGTGCCTGGAGTGTACGGAAGGCGGGGAAATCTAGCTACACCTTC	CAWSVRKAGKSSYTF
TRBV5-4	16	TRBJ2-3	NA	TRBD2	TGTGCCAGCAGCTCGCTAGCGGGGGGGCCGACAGATACGCAGTATTTT	CASSSLAGGPTDTQYF
TRBV2	12	TRBJ1-2	few	TRBD1	TGTGCCAGCAAGGGACAGGGGGCCCGGAGGACCTTC	CASKGQGARRTF
TRBV5-1	15	TRBJ2-7	NA	TRBD1	TGCGCCAGCAGCTTGACAGGGACAGGCTCCTACGAGCAGTACTTC	CASSLTGTGSYEQYF
TRBV6-6	11	TRBJ2-7	NA	TRBD1	TGTGCCAGCGTACAGGGGGAAGAGCAGTACTTC	CASVQGEEQYF
TRBV5-1	15	TRBJ1-1	NA	NA	TGCGCCAGCAGCTTGGATCTAGAATGGTACGCTGAAGCTTTCTTT	CASSLDLEWYAEAFF
TRBV6-6	13	TRBJ2-4	few	NA	TGTGCCAGCAATAATGCAGAAGAAAACATTCAGTACTTC	CASNNAEENIQYF
TRBV29-1	15	TRBJ2-7	NA	NA	TGCAGCGTTGAAGCACTTAGAGGCCCCTCCTACGAGCAGTACTTC	CSVEALRGPSYEQYF
TRBV7-9	12	TRBJ2-7	NA	NA	TGTGCCAGCACCCGGGACAACTACGAGCAGTACTTC	CASTRDNYEQYF
TRBV14	17	TRBJ1-2	NA	TRBD1	TGTGCCAGCAGCCAAGTTGGCGGACAGGGAATTAACTATGGCTACACCTTC	CASSQVGGQGINYGYTF
TRBV9	15	TRBJ2-2	NA	NA	TGTGCCAGCAGCGTAGTGGGGCAGATCACCGGGGAGCTGTTTTTT	CASSVVGQITGELFF
TRBV9	15	TRBJ1-1	NA	NA	TGTGCCAGCAGCGTAGATCTCACACAGAACACTGAAGCTTTCTTT	CASSVDLTQNTEAFF
TRBV7-9	11	TRBJ2-5	NA	TRBD1	TGTGCCAGCAGCCAAGACAGGGACCAGTACTTC	CASSQDRDQYF